Presented here are 5 T cell receptor beta chains from one specimen sequenced in a study of Ad26.COV2.S vaccination and SARS-CoV-2 variants. Only in-frame clones appear in the TCRdb table, and some are missing; sequencing was by immunoSEQ multiplex PCR. In the table there are about 680,000 clones, about 89% of which are singletons. This sample's treatment: 15 to 20 received Ad26.COV2.S at low or high dose, single or two shots; several received placebo; per-sample allocation not given. Samples came from day 63 after the first vaccine or placebo injection. Sequencing was performed on peripheral blood, taken in a trial of Ad26.COV2.S vaccine versus placebo. The origin of the receptors is a person between 18 and 59 years old who received the Ad26.COV2.S COVID-19 vaccine or a placebo.

The chain recombines TRBV7-8 with TRBJ2-7; a possible D gene is TRBD2 (6 bases). Looked up from germline, CDR1 is SGHVS and CDR2 is FQNEAQ. The CDR3 is 13 amino acids. V lost 5 bases and J 4 bases, leaving 12 bases between the germline ends. In DNA form, the CDR3 reads TGTGCCAGCAGCGTCGGGACTTATTACGAGCAGTACTTC. Amino acids: CASSVGTYYEQYF.

This clone appeared a single time. The chain recombines TRBV7-9 with TRBJ1-1; D uncertain. Germline CDR1 and CDR2: SEHNR and FQNEAQ (reference sequence). The CDR3 has 14 residues. The ends were cut back, 5 bases at V and 6 bases at J, with 16 bases in the middle. CDR3 in DNA: TGTGCCAGCAGCCTCCGCGACATCGGCGCTGAAGCTTTCTTT. This translates into CASSLRDIGAEAFF.

This clone has only a few counts. This sequence joins TRBV27 and TRBJ2-7; D not certain. V was trimmed by 6 bases and J by 3 bases, leaving 9 bases between them. The CDR3 spans 12 residues. Looked up from germline, CDR1 is MNHEY and CDR2 is SMNVEV (reference sequence). CDR3 sequence (DNA): TGTGCCAGCAGGGAGCAGCACTACGAGCAGTACTTC. It translates to CASREQHYEQYF.

This chain joins TRBV10-2 and TRBJ1-3, with D hard to call. Germline-derived CDR1 and CDR2 are WSHSY and SAAADI. This CDR3 has 16 residues. Trimming cost V 4 bases and J 0 bases, with 13 bases left between them. CDR3 in amino acids: CASSATGESSGNTIYF. The CDR3 DNA is TGCGCCAGCAGTGCTACGGGAGAGAGCTCTGGAAACACCATATATTTT.

The chain recombines TRBV7-9 with TRBJ1-1; weak D call: TRBD1 (5 bases). V shed 4 bases and J shed 0 bases, with 9 bases lying between them. The CDR3 extends over 14 amino acids. Germline CDR1 is SEHNR and CDR2 is FQNEAQ (reference sequence). In DNA form, the CDR3 reads TGTGCCAGCAGCTCAAGGACACTGAACACTGAAGCTTTCTTT. Translation gives CASSSRTLNTEAFF.